The 21 T cell receptor beta chains below were found in one sample sequenced in a study of T-cell memory formation after mild COVID-19. Each CDR3 protein is one row after TCRdb ran MiXCR on the 5' RACE reads. The table records more than 85,000 distinct CDR3 sequences, around 10% of them present only once. The specimen was PBMCs or a T cell subset sorted from them (not recorded which). The receptors here all came from a man younger than 35 who had mild COVID-19 (a few samples of this study predate the infection). Cell type and time point are not known.

This clonotype was seen a handful of times. V and J are TRBV29-1 and TRBJ2-7; D not resolved. Germline-derived CDR1 and CDR2 are SQVTM and ANQGSEA. The CDR3 contains 8 residues. CDR3 region: CTVYEQYF. In DNA form, the CDR3 reads TGCACCGTATACGAGCAGTACTTC.

The chain combines TRBV7-6 with TRBJ2-1; 7 bases map to TRBD1. The V gene's germline CDR1 is SGHVS and CDR2 FNYEAQ. CDR3 size: 16 residues. Unmatched junction bases numbered 8, after V lost 1 base and J lost 5 bases. The CDR3: CASSLGTGVYNNEQFF. CDR3 nucleotides: TGTGCCAGCAGCTTAGGCACAGGGGTATACAACAATGAGCAGTTCTTC.

The gene calls are TRBV7-6 and TRBJ1-1, with unresolved D. Germline-derived CDR1 and CDR2 are SGHVS and FNYEAQ. The CDR3 loop spans 13 amino acids. V lost 5 bases and J lost 1, with 8 bases in between. The CDR3 nucleotides read TGTGCCAGCAGCCCCACGCCGAACACTGAAGCTTTCTTT. Protein: CASSPTPNTEAFF.

The gene calls are TRBV7-2 and TRBJ1-2, with 7 bases identical to TRBD1. Germline CDR1 reads SGHTA; CDR2 reads FQGNSA. The CDR3 is 14 amino acids. Losses at the gene ends were 6 bases for V and 4 bases for J; bases not matched to a gene: 8. CDR3: CASRLQGGAYGYTF. CDR3 coding DNA: TGTGCCAGCAGGCTTCAGGGGGGGGCCTATGGCTACACCTTC.

This clonotype appeared a few times. The chain is built from TRBV7-9 and TRBJ2-7; no firm D call. Germline CDR1 reads SEHNR; CDR2 reads FQNEAQ (reference sequence). The CDR3 extends over 14 amino acids. V lost 2 bases, J lost 0 bases, and 8 bases lay in between. CDR3 DNA sequence: TGTGCCAGCAGCTTACAGGATTACTCCTACGAGCAGTACTTC. This codes for CASSLQDYSYEQYF.

This clonotype was counted many times. The rearrangement links TRBV25-1 to TRBJ2-3; 8 nucleotides align to TRBD2. The CDR3 is made up of 16 amino acids. The ends lost 1 base at V and 3 bases at J; junction bases unmatched: 6. Germline V gene data show CDR1 as MGHDK and CDR2 as SYGVNS. The CDR3 sequence is CASSESRRGVTDTQYF. As DNA, the CDR3 is TGTGCCAGCAGTGAATCACGGCGGGGGGTAACAGATACGCAGTATTTT. Full variable domain (missing parts from reference TRBV25-1 and TRBJ2-3): EADIYQTPRYLVIGTGKKITLECSQTMGHDKMYWYQQDPGMELHLIHYSYGVNSTEKGDLSSESTVSRIRTEHFPLTLESARPSHTSQYLCASSESRRGVTDTQYFGPGTRLTVL.

This clonotype was counted only a few times. The chain joins TRBV27 to TRBJ2-7; no clear D. The CDR3 runs to 13 residues. Trimming removed 1 base at V and 5 bases at J, with 9 bases between. The germline gives CDR1 MNHEY, CDR2 SMNVEV (reference sequence). The CDR3 DNA reads TGTGCCAGCAGTTTATGGGCCAGCAACGAGCAGTACTTC. Translated, it gives CASSLWASNEQYF.

V usage is TRBV4-3 and J usage is TRBJ2-3; D not certain. V was trimmed by 4 bases and J by 3 bases, leaving 11 bases between them. There are 14 residues in the CDR3. Germline V lookup: CDR1 LGHNA, CDR2 YSLEER. This chain's CDR3 is CASSPTTATDTQYF. The CDR3 nucleotides are TGCGCCAGCAGCCCCACAACAGCGACAGATACGCAGTATTTT.

The V call is TRBV7-2, the J call TRBJ2-1, with D perhaps matching TRBD1 (5 bases). Germline V gives CDR1 SGHTA, CDR2 FQGNSA. This CDR3 is built from 14 residues. The V end was cut by 6 bases, the J end by 2 bases, with 11 bases between. CDR3 in DNA: TGTGCCAGCAGTTCCTGGGGCCCCTACAATGAGCAGTTCTTC. This codes for CASSSWGPYNEQFF.

In its sample, this clonotype was seen a few times. The genes are TRBV12-3 or TRBV12-4 and TRBJ1-5; D remains ambiguous. The length of the CDR3 is 15 residues. V was clipped by 3 bases and J by 2 bases, with 11 bases between them. The CDR3 nucleotides are TGTGCCAGCAGTTTCTCCGGGAAGGGCAATCAGCCCCAGCATTTT. This translates into CASSFSGKGNQPQHF.

This clonotype has a handful of counts. V usage is TRBV6-5 and J usage is TRBJ2-7; D might be TRBD1 (5 bases). Germline loops: CDR1 MNHEY, CDR2 SVGAGI. This CDR3 comprises 14 residues. V was shortened by 2 bases and J by 5 bases, with 13 bases between the two germline ends. The CDR3 nucleotides are TGTGCCAGCAGTTACGGGCAGGGTCTCGACGAGCAGTACTTC. Translation: CASSYGQGLDEQYF.

The CDR3 DNA reads as TGCGCCAGCAGCCAAGTAGCAGCAGTCGGGGCCAACGTCCTGACTTTC. It codes for CASSQVAAVGANVLTF. The V and J genes are TRBV4-1 and TRBJ2-6, with unresolved D. The CDR3 is 16 amino acids. Germline lookup yields CDR1 MGHRA and CDR2 YSYEKL. Trimming took 1 base from V and 4 from J, leaving 11 bases between them.

This clonotype has more than one count but fewer than ten. The chain joins TRBV6-5 to TRBJ2-1, with 15 bases fitting TRBD2. Germline trimming cut 4 bases from V and 0 bases from J; bases unmatched to any gene: 13. Germline CDR1 reads MNHEY; CDR2 reads SVGAGI. The CDR3 totals 21 residues. CDR3 sequence reads: CASSSFPGLAGGPSSYNEQFF. CDR3 nucleotide sequence: TGTGCCAGCAGTTCGTTTCCGGGACTAGCGGGGGGCCCCAGCTCCTACAATGAGCAGTTCTTC.

The genes are TRBV6-6 and TRBJ1-2; D is perhaps TRBD1 (5 bases). The V gene lost 0 bases and the J gene lost 4 bases, with 15 bases spanning the gap. The CDR3 is 16 amino acids. CDR1 is MNHNY, CDR2 SVGAGI, per germline (reference sequence). The CDR3 here is CASSYSVVGEGYGYTF. In nucleotides, the CDR3 is TGTGCCAGCAGTTACTCAGTTGTGGGGGAGGGCTATGGCTACACCTTC.

This sequence joins TRBV7-8 and TRBJ1-1, with unresolved D. Germline values: CDR1 SGHVS, CDR2 FQNEAQ. This CDR3 is 14 amino acids long. V was shortened by 0 bases and J by 3 bases, with 8 bases between the two germline ends. The CDR3 here is CASSLAAGYTEAFF. The CDR3 region has the DNA TGTGCCAGCAGCTTAGCAGCAGGATACACTGAAGCTTTCTTT.

This clonotype was recorded a few times. J is TRBJ1-3 and V is TRBV4-1; D not resolved. Germline values: CDR1 MGHRA, CDR2 YSYEKL. CDR3 size: 16 residues. The germline V and J ends were trimmed by 4 bases and 0 bases, with 13 bases remaining between them. In DNA, the CDR3 is TGCGCCAGCAGCCGCTATGGCGGGGTCTCTGGAAACACCATATATTTT. Amino acid sequence: CASSRYGGVSGNTIYF.

Only a few counts were recorded for this clonotype. The V gene is TRBV3-1, the J gene TRBJ2-5; 13 bases line up with TRBD2. Trimming took 5 bases from V and 7 from J; bases not matched to a gene: 10. Germline lookup yields CDR1 LGHDT and CDR2 YNNKEL (reference sequence). The CDR3 is 16 amino acids. CDR3 loop: CASSAPGLAGPGTQYF. Here the CDR3 DNA reads TGTGCCAGCAGCGCGCCGGGACTAGCGGGGCCCGGGACCCAGTACTTC.

The table lists this clonotype with many counts. This chain joins TRBV12-3 or TRBV12-4 and TRBJ2-2; D is possibly TRBD2 (6 bases). This CDR3 has 16 amino acids. Trimming removed 8 bases at V and 0 bases at J, with 16 bases between. The CDR3 bases are TGTGCCAGCTCAGACCGCGCGGGGACGAACACCGGGGAGCTGTTTTTT. This encodes CASSDRAGTNTGELFF.

The chain has TRBV10-3 and TRBJ2-1; 11 nucleotides line up with TRBD1. The CDR3 has 15 residues. Germline V CDR1 and CDR2: ENHRY, SYGVKD. The trim removed 8 bases at V and 4 bases at J, leaving 7 bases unmatched. The CDR3 region is CAIDRGQGAYNEQFF. The CDR3 region has the DNA TGTGCCATCGACCGAGGACAGGGGGCTTACAATGAGCAGTTCTTC.

This clonotype appeared a few times. The J gene is TRBJ2-5, the V gene TRBV15; no reliable D call. Looked up from germline, CDR1 is LNHNV and CDR2 is YYDKDF (reference sequence). There are 14 residues in the CDR3. The V gene lost 1 base and the J gene lost 1 base, with 7 bases spanning the gap. In nucleotides, the CDR3 is TGTGCCACCAGCAGAGCTGCAGTCCAAGAGACCCAGTACTTC. It codes for CATSRAAVQETQYF.

In this sample, this clonotype turned up many times. The chain joins TRBV12-3 or TRBV12-4 to TRBJ1-2, with D hard to call. The CDR3 extends over 16 amino acids. The V gene lost 5 bases and the J gene lost 3 bases, with 19 bases spanning the gap. CDR3 region: CASSPTGPQTYYGYTF. The CDR3 DNA is TGTGCCAGCAGTCCAACCGGGCCTCAGACCTACTATGGCTACACCTTC.